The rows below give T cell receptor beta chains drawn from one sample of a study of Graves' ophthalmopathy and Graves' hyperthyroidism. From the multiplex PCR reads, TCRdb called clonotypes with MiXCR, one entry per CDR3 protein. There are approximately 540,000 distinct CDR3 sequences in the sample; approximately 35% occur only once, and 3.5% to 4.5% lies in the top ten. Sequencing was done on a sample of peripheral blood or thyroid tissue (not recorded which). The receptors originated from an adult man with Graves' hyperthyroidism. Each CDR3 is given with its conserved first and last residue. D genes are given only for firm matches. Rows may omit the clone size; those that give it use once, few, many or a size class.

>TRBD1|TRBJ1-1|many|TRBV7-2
TGTGCCAGCAGCTCAAGACAGGGAGACGGGAACACTGAAGCTTTCTTT
CASSSRQGDGNTEAFF
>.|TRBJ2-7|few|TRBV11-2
TGTGCCAGCAGCTTAGAGAGGCCAGGTTACGAGCAGTACTTC
CASSLERPGYEQYF
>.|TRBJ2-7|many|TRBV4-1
TGCGCCAGCAGCCAAGTGAGATTGTCCTACGAGCAGTACTTC
CASSQVRLSYEQYF
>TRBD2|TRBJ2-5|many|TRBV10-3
TGTGCCACTAGGACTAGCGAGACCCAGTACTTC
CATRTSETQYF
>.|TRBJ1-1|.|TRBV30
TGTGCCTGGATGGGGGAGATGAACACTGAAGCTTTCTTT
CAWMGEMNTEAFF
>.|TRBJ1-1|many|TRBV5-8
TGTGCCAGCAGCTTTACAGGAGGGAACACTGAAGCTTTCTTT
CASSFTGGNTEAFF
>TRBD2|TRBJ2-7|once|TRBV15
TGTGCCATCTCCCTAGCGGGAGAATACAATGAGCAGTACTTC
CAISLAGEYNEQYF
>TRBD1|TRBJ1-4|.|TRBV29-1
TGCAGCGTTGAGACAGGGGTACTGTTTTTT
CSVETGVLFF
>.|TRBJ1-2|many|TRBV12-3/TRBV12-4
TGTGCCAGCAGCTGGGGAGTAGCTAACTATGGCTACACCTTC
CASSWGVANYGYTF
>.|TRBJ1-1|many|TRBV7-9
TGTGCCAGCAGCTCTGGCCAGGGGTGGGACACTGAAGCTTTCTTT
CASSSGQGWDTEAFF
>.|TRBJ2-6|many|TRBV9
TGTGCCAGCAGCGTAGAAGGAGCTGGGGCCAACGTCCTGACTTTC
CASSVEGAGANVLTF
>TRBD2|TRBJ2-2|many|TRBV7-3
TGTGCCAGCAGCCCTAGCGGTCCCGGGGAGCTGTTTTTT
CASSPSGPGELFF
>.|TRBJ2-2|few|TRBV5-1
TGCGCCAGCAGCTCCTACTACAACAGGGGGGGGAGCACCGGGGAGCTGTTTTTT
CASSSYYNRGGSTGELFF
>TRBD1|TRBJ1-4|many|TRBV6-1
TGTGCCAGCAGTGCGACAGGGGGGAATGAAAAACTGTTTTTT
CASSATGGNEKLFF
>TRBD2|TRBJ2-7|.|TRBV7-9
TGCGCCGGCAGCCAAGATTTAACCGGGACTAGCGGTTACGAGCAGTACTTC
CAGSQDLTGTSGYEQYF
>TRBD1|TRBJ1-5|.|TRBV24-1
TGTGCCACCAGTGACGGGACAGGGAACAATCAGCCCCAGCATTTT
CATSDGTGNNQPQHF
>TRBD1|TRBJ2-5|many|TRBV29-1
TGCAGCGCCTGGACAGGGTACGCCCAGTACTTC
CSAWTGYAQYF
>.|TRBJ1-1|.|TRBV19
TGTGCTATCAGGGAACTCATGAACACTGAAGCTTTCTTT
CAIRELMNTEAFF
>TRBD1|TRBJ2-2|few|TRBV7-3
TGTGCCAGCAGCCTAAGCGGACAGGGTCGACCGGACGCCGGGGAGCTGTTTTTT
CASSLSGQGRPDAGELFF
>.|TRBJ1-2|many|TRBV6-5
TGTGCCAGCAGCCGAGAGACAAAGGGAAGGCATGGCTACACCTTC
CASSRETKGRHGYTF
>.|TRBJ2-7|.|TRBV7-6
TGTGCCAGCAGCTCGATCCCCCACTACGAGCAGTACTTC
CASSSIPHYEQYF
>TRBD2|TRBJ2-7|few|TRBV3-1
TGTGCCAGCAGCTATAGGACTAGCGCTTCATCCTACGAGCAGTACTTC
CASSYRTSASSYEQYF
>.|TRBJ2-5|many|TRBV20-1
TGCAGTGCTAGCAGGGCGGGTGTGGAGACCCAGTACTTC
CSASRAGVETQYF
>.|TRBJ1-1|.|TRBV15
TGTGCCACCAGCAGTGATTCAGGGAATAGTGCTTTCTTT
CATSSDSGNSAFF
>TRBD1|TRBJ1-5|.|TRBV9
TGTGCCAGCAGCGTTGGGACAGTTAATAATCAGCCCCAGCATTTT
CASSVGTVNNQPQHF
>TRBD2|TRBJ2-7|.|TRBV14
TGTGCCAGCAGCCCGGAAACTAGCGGGAGGTACGAGCAGTACTTC
CASSPETSGRYEQYF
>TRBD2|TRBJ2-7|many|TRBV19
TGTGCCAGTAGTCAAGGGTATGGTGGGAGGGCCTACGAGCAGTACTTC
CASSQGYGGRAYEQYF
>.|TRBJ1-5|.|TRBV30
TGTGCCTGGAGTACTGAGGGGAATCAGCCCCAGCATTTT
CAWSTEGNQPQHF